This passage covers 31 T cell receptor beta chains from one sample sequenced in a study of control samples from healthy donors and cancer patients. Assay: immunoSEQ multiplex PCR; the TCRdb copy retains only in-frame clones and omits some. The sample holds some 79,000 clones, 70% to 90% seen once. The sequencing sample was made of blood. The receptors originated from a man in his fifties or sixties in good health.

The CDR3 sequence is CASNRREMNTEAFF. DNA of the CDR3: TGTGCCAGTAATCGGCGGGAGATGAACACTGAAGCTTTCTTT. The V and J genes are TRBV9 and TRBJ1-1; D call uncertain. There are 14 residues in the CDR3. Between the trimmed V and J ends, which lost 8 bases and 0 bases, there was a span of 14 bases. Germline V CDR1 and CDR2: SGDLS, YYNGEE. The full variable domain, with the rest looked up from reference TRBV9 and TRBJ1-1, is DSGVTQTPKHLITATGQRVTLRCSPRSGDLSVYWYQQSLDQGLQFLIQYYNGEERAKGNILERFSAQQFPDLHSELNLSSLELGDSALYFCASNRREMNTEAFFGQGTRLTVV.

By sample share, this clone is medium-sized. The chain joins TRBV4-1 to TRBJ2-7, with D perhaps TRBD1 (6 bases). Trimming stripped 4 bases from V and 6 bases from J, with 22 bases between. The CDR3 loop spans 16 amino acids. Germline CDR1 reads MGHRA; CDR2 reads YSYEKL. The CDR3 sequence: CASSRGPTGSGLEQYF. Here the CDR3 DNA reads TGCGCCAGCAGCCGAGGCCCCACAGGGTCGGGTCTCGAGCAGTACTTC.

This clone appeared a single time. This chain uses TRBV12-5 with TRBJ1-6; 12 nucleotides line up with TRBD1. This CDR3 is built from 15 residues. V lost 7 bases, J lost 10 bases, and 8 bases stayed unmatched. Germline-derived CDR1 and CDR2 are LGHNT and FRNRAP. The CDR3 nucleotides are TGTGCTAGTGCCTCTAGGGGGACAGGGGGCTCACCCCTCCACTTT. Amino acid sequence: CASASRGTGGSPLHF.

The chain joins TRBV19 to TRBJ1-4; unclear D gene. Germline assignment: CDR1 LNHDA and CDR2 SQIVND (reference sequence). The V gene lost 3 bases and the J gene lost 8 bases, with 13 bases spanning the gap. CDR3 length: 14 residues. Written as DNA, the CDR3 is TGTGCCAGTAGTATCGCCCGGGTAGGAGAAAAACTGTTTTTT. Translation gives CASSIARVGEKLFF.

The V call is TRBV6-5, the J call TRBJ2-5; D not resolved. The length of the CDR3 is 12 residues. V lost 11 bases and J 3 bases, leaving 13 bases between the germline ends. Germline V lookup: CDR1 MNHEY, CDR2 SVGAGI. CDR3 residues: CAGRNREETQYF. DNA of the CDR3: TGTGCCGGAAGAAACAGAGAAGAGACCCAGTACTTC.

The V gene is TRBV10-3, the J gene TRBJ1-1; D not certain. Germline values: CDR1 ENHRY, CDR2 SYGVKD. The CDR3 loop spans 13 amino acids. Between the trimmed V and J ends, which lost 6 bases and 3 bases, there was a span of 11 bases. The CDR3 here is CAISRLVDTEAFF. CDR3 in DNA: TGTGCCATCAGCCGACTAGTGGACACTGAAGCTTTCTTT.

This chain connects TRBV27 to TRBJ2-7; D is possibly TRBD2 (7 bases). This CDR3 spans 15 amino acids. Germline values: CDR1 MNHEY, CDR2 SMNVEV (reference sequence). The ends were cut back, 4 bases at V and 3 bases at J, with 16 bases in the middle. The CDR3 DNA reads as TGTGCCAGCAGTTCCCAAGGGGGGGGCTACTACGAGCAGTACTTC. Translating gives CASSSQGGGYYEQYF.

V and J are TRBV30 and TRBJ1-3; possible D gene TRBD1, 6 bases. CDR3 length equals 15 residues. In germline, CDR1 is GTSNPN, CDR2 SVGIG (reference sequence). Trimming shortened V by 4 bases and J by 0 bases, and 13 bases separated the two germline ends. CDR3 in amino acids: CAWTRGTPSGNTIYF. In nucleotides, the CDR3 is TGTGCCTGGACGAGGGGGACACCCTCTGGAAACACCATATATTTT.

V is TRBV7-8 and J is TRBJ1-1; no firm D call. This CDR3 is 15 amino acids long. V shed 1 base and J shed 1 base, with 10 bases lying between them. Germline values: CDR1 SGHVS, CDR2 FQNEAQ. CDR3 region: CASSLVSGGNTEAFF. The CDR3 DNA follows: TGTGCCAGCAGCTTAGTCTCCGGTGGGAACACTGAAGCTTTCTTT.

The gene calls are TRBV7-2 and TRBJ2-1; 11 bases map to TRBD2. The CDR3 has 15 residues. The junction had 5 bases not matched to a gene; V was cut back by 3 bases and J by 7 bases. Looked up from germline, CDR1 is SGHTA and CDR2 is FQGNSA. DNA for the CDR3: TGTGCCAGCAGCTTTAGCGGGGGGGCTAGAAATGAGCAGTTCTTC. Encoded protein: CASSFSGGARNEQFF.

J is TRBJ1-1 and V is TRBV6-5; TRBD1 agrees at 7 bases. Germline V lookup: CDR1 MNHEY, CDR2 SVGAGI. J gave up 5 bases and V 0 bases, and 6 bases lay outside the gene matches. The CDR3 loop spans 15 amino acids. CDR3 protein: CASSYSILTGTEAFF. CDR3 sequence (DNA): TGTGCCAGCAGTTACTCGATCCTGACAGGGACTGAAGCTTTCTTT.

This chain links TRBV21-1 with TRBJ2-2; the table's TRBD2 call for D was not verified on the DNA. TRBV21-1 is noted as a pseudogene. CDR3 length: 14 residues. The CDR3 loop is CASGAEGNTGELFF. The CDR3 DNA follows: TGTGCCAGCGGAGCGGAGGGAAACACCGGGGAGCTGTTTTTT.

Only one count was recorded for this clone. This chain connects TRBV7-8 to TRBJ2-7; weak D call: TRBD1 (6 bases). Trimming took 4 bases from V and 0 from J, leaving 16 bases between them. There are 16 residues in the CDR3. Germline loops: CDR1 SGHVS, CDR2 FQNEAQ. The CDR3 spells CASSSRRGTSSYEQYF. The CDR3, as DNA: TGTGCCAGCAGCTCACGGAGAGGGACATCCTCCTACGAGCAGTACTTC.

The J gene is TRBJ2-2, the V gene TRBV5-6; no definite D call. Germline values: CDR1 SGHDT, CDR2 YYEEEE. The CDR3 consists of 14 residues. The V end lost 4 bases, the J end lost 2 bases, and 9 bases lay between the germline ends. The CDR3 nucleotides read TGTGCCAGCAGCCGAGGAATTAACACCGGGGAGCTGTTTTTT. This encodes CASSRGINTGELFF. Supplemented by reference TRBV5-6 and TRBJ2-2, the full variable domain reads DAGVTQSPTHLIKTRGQQVTLRCSPKSGHDTVSWYQQALGQGPQFIFQYYEEEERQRGNFPDRFSGHQFPNYSSELNVNALLLGDSALYLCASSRGINTGELFFGEGSRLTVL.

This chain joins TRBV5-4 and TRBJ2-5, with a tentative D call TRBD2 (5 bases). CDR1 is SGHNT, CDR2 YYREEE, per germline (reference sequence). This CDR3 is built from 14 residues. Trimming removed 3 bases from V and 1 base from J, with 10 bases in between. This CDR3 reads CASSSGGAQETQYF. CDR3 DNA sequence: TGTGCCAGCAGCTCCGGAGGAGCCCAAGAGACCCAGTACTTC.

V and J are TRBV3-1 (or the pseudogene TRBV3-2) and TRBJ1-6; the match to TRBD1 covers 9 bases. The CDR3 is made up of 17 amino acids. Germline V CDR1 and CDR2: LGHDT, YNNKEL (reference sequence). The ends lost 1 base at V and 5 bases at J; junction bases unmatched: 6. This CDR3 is CASSQVTGGGNNSPLHF. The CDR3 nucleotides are TGTGCCAGCAGCCAAGTCACAGGGGGCGGCAATAATTCACCCCTCCACTTT.

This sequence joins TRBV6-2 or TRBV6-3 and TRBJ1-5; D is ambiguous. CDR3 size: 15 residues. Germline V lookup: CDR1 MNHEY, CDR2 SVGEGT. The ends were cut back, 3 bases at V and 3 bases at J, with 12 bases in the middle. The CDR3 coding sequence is TGTGCCAGCAGTTATATCGGGCAGCCCAATCAGCCCCAGCATTTT. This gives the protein CASSYIGQPNQPQHF.

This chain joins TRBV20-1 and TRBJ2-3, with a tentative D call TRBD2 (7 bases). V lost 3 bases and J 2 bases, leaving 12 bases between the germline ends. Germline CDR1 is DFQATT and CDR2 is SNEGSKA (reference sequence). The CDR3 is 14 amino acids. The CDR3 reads CSASRGGYTDTQYF. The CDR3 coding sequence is TGCAGTGCTAGTAGGGGGGGTTACACAGATACGCAGTATTTT.

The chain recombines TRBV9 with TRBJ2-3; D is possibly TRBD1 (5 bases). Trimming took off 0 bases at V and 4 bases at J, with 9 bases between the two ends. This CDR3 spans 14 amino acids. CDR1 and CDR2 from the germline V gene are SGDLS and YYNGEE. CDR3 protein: CASSVVGVSDTQYF. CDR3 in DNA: TGTGCCAGCAGCGTAGTAGGGGTCTCAGATACGCAGTATTTT.

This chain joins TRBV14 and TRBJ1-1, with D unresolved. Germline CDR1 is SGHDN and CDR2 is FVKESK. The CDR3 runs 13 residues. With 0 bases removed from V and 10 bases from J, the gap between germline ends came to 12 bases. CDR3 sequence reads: CASSQEDWVRAFF. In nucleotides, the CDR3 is TGTGCCAGCAGCCAAGAGGACTGGGTTAGAGCTTTCTTT.

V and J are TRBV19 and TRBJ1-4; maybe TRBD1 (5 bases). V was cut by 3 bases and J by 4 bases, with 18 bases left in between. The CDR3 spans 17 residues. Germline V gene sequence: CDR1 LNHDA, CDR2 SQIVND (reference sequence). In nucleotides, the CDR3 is TGTGCCAGTAGTATCGGGGCGCAGAGCGTGGGTAATGAAAAACTGTTTTTT. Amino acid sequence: CASSIGAQSVGNEKLFF.

The DNA for the CDR3 is TGTGCCAGCAGCTGGGATAAGACAGCGTCGATGAACACTGAAGCTTTCTTT. Amino acid sequence: CASSWDKTASMNTEAFF. The chain is built from TRBV11-2 and TRBJ1-1; possibly TRBD1 for D (5 bases). Per the germline V gene, CDR1 is SGHAT and CDR2 is FQNNGV. CDR3 length: 17 amino acids. Trimming took off 4 bases at V and 0 bases at J, with 18 bases between the two ends. The full variable domain, with the rest looked up from reference TRBV11-2 and TRBJ1-1, is EAGVAQSPRYKIIEKRQSVAFWCNPISGHATLYWYQQILGQGPKLLIQFQNNGVVDDSQLPKDRFSAERLKGVDSTLKIQPAKLEDSAVYLCASSWDKTASMNTEAFFGQGTRLTVV.

The CDR3 spells CASSYGGVEQPQHF. CDR3 coding DNA: TGTGCCAGCAGTTACGGAGGGGTTGAGCAGCCCCAGCATTTT. The gene calls are TRBV6-2 or TRBV6-3 and TRBJ1-5, with D perhaps TRBD1 (5 bases). Germline V gene data show CDR1 as MNHEY and CDR2 as SVGEGT. Deletions cut 2 bases from V and 7 bases from J, with 12 bases between. The CDR3 length is 14 residues.

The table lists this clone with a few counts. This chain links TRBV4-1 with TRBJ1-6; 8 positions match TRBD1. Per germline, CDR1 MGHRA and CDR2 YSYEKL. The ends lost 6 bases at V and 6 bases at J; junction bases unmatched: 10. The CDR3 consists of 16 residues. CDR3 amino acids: CASRPDRGLLNSPLHF. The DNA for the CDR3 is TGCGCCAGCAGACCCGACAGGGGCCTCCTTAATTCACCCCTCCACTTT.

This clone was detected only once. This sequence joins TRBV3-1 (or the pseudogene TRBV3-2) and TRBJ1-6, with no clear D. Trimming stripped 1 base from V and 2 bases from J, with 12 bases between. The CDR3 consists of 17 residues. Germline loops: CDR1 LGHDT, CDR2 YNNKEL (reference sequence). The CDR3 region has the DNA TGTGCCAGCAGCCAAGGGCGGTCCGGCACCTATAATTCACCCCTCCACTTT. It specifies CASSQGRSGTYNSPLHF.

CDR3 sequence reads: CASSDRGEKLFF. The DNA for the CDR3 is TGTGCCAGCAGTGATAGAGGCGAAAAACTGTTTTTT. The chain couples TRBV2 to TRBJ1-4, with no clear D. V lost 3 bases and J lost 8, with 7 bases in between. The CDR3 length is 12 residues. The germline CDR1 and CDR2 sequences are SNHLY and FYNNEI.

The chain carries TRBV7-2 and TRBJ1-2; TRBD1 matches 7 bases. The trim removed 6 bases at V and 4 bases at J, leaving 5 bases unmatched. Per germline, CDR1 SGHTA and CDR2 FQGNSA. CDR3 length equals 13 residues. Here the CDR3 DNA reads TGTGCCAGCAGTGCGGACAGGCTCTATGGCTACACCTTC. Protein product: CASSADRLYGYTF.

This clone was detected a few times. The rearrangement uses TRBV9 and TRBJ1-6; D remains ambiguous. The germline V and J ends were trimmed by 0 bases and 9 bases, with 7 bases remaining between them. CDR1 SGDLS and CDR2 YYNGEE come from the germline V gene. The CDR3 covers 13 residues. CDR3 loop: CASSVDLGSPLHF. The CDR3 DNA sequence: TGTGCCAGCAGCGTAGATTTGGGTTCACCCCTCCACTTT. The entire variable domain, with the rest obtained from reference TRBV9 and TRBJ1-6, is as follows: DSGVTQTPKHLITATGQRVTLRCSPRSGDLSVYWYQQSLDQGLQFLIQYYNGEERAKGNILERFSAQQFPDLHSELNLSSLELGDSALYFCASSVDLGSPLHFGNGTRLTVT.

CDR3 region: CATSGRAGGTDTQYF. DNA for the CDR3: TGTGCCACCAGTGGCCGAGCGGGGGGCACAGATACGCAGTATTTT. This chain uses TRBV24-1 with TRBJ2-3; 8 bases are a match to TRBD2. After removal of 5 bases from V and 1 base from J, the junction contained 4 bases not matched to a gene. Germline V gene lookup returns CDR1 KGHDR and CDR2 SFDVKD. CDR3 length equals 15 residues.

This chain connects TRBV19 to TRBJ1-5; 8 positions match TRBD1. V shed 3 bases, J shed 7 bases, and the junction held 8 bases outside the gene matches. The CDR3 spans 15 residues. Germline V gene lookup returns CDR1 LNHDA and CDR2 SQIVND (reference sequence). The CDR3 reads CASSIHGTGGQPQHF. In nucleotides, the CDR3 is TGTGCCAGTAGTATTCACGGGACAGGAGGGCAGCCCCAGCATTTT.

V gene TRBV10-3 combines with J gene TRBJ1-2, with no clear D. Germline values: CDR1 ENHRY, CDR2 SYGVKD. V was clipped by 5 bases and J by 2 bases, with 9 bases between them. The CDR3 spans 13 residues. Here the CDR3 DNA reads TGTGCCATCAGTCCTACAGAGAACTATGGCTACACCTTC. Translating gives CAISPTENYGYTF.